These 11 T cell receptor beta chains originate from one sample sequenced in a study of cytomegalovirus exposure and HLA in healthy donors. The PCR was carried out with 60 Vbeta primers and 13 Jbeta primers. Sequencing used immunoSEQ multiplex PCR; TCRdb keeps in-frame clones, though not all of them. The sample has around 150,000 clones, about 75% seen once. Sequenced input: PBMCs. These receptors were collected from a man younger than 35 in good health and CMV-seronegative.

The chain is built from TRBV30 and TRBJ1-5, with D maybe TRBD1 (6 bases). Germline V gene sequence: CDR1 GTSNPN, CDR2 SVGIG (reference sequence). CDR3 length: 13 residues. Trimming took 7 bases from V and 6 from J, leaving 16 bases between them. This CDR3 reads CASAAGAGQPQHF. The CDR3 bases are TGTGCCTCCGCCGCAGGGGCGGGTCAGCCCCAGCATTTT.

This chain connects TRBV7-2 to TRBJ2-2, with a weak D call TRBD2 (5 bases). V lost 1 base, J lost 8 bases, and 14 bases lay in between. The CDR3 extends over 15 amino acids. Germline V gene data show CDR1 as SGHTA and CDR2 as FQGNSA. DNA for the CDR3: TGTGCCAGCAGCTTAGAGTCCGGGAAATGGGGGGAGCTGTTTTTT. It encodes CASSLESGKWGELFF. The full variable domain, rest sourced from reference TRBV7-2 and TRBJ2-2, is GAGVSQSPSNKVTEKGKDVELRCDPISGHTALYWYRQSLGQGLEFLIYFQGNSAPDKSGLPSDRFSAERTGGSVSTLTIQRTQQEDSAVYLCASSLESGKWGELFFGEGSRLTVL.

V usage is TRBV7-2 and J usage is TRBJ2-6; D gene ambiguous. CDR3 length: 15 amino acids. V lost 4 bases, J lost 2 bases, and 9 bases lay in between. Germline loops: CDR1 SGHTA, CDR2 FQGNSA. This CDR3 reads CASSSGGAGANVLTF. For the CDR3, the DNA is TGTGCCAGCAGCTCTGGCGGAGCTGGGGCCAACGTCCTGACTTTC.

This chain connects TRBV28 to TRBJ2-3, with 7 bases that match TRBD2. CDR3 length: 17 residues. Germline CDR1 MDHEN, CDR2 SYDVKM. Trimming cost V 5 bases and J 3 bases; bases outside gene matches: 14. The CDR3 region has the DNA TGTGCCAGCAGTCCCGGGGGAGCGGGACTCGGAACAGATACGCAGTATTTT. Amino acid sequence: CASSPGGAGLGTDTQYF.

This rearrangement joins TRBV1 to TRBJ2-3; the table's D call of TRBD2 was not tested on the DNA. TRBV1 is tagged as a pseudogene. The length of the CDR3 is 14 residues. The CDR3 region has the DNA TGCACCAGCAGCCAGAGCGCAAGCACAGATACGCAGTATTTT. Translated, it gives CTSSQSASTDTQYF.

DNA for the CDR3: TGTGCCAGCTCACCAGGAGAGGGGGCCCTATCTAACTATGGCTACACCTTC. Encoded protein: CASSPGEGALSNYGYTF. V gene TRBV18 combines with J gene TRBJ1-2; 7 bases agree with TRBD1. The CDR3 extends over 17 amino acids. Germline V gives CDR1 KGHSH, CDR2 LQKENI. Germline trimming cut 2 bases from V and 0 bases from J; bases unmatched to any gene: 9.

The chain combines TRBV28 with TRBJ2-7, with a tentative D call TRBD1 (5 bases). V was pared by 8 bases and J by 3 bases, with 20 bases between. Germline V gene data show CDR1 as MDHEN and CDR2 as SYDVKM. The CDR3 spans 15 residues. The CDR3 DNA reads TGTGCCAGCCCCCCAGGCAGGGATAGTTACTACGAGCAGTACTTC. Amino acids: CASPPGRDSYYEQYF.

V gene TRBV4-3 combines with J gene TRBJ1-2, with D perhaps TRBD1 (5 bases). Germline V CDR1 and CDR2: LGHNA, YSLEER. The CDR3 has 15 amino acids. Trimming removed 0 bases at V and 4 bases at J, with 12 bases between. CDR3 amino acids: CASSQDQGWSYGYTF. CDR3 in DNA: TGCGCCAGCAGCCAAGATCAGGGATGGAGCTATGGCTACACCTTC.

This clone was seen once. V usage is TRBV15 and J usage is TRBJ2-7; D possibly corresponds to TRBD2 (6 bases). Looked up from germline, CDR1 is LNHNV and CDR2 is YYDKDF (reference sequence). The V and J ends lost 1 base and 7 bases respectively, with 14 bases between them. The length of the CDR3 is 14 residues. CDR3 bases: TGTGCCACCAGCAGAGCGTCACCCGCGGGAGAGCAGTACTTC. Its translation: CATSRASPAGEQYF.

This clone came up once. V and J are TRBV5-3 and TRBJ1-6, with D possibly being TRBD1 (6 bases). TRBV5-3 qualifies as an ORF whose function is uncertain. The V and J ends lost 0 bases and 8 bases respectively, with 21 bases between them. The CDR3 length is 18 residues. The CDR3 DNA reads as TGTGCCAGAAGCTTGGACCCGTTGGGGGCCGGGGAATATTCACCCCTCCACTTT. Its translation is CARSLDPLGAGEYSPLHF.

The chain couples TRBV7-9 to TRBJ2-2; D unresolved. V was cut by 4 bases and J by 7 bases, with 7 bases left in between. Germline-derived CDR1 and CDR2 are SEHNR and FQNEAQ (reference sequence). The CDR3 has 12 amino acids. The CDR3 DNA follows: TGTGCCAGCAGCTCCGTGAGCGGGGAGCTGTTTTTT. Its translation is CASSSVSGELFF.